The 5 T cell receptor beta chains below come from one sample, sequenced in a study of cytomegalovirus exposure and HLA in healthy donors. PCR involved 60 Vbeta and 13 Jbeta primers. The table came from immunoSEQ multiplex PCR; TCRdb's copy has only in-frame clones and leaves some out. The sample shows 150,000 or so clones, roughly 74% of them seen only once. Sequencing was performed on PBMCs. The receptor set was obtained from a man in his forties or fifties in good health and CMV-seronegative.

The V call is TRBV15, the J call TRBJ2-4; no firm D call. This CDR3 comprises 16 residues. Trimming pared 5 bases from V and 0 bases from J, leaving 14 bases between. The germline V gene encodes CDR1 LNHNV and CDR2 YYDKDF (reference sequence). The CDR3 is CATSPLETVAKNIQYF. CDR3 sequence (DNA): TGTGCCACCAGCCCCCTTGAAACAGTAGCCAAAAACATTCAGTACTTC.

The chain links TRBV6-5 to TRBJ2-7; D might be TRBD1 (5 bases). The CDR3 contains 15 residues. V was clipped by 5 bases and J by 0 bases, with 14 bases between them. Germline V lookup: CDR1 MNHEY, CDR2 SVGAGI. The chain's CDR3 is CASSGATPSSYEQYF. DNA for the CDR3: TGTGCCAGCAGTGGGGCGACCCCAAGCTCCTACGAGCAGTACTTC.

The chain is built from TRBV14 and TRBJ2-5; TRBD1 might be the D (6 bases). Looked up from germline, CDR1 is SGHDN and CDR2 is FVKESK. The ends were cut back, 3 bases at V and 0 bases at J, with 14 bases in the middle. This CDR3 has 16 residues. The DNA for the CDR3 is TGTGCCAGCAGCCATATCACAGGGCTGTACCAAGAGACCCAGTACTTC. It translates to CASSHITGLYQETQYF.

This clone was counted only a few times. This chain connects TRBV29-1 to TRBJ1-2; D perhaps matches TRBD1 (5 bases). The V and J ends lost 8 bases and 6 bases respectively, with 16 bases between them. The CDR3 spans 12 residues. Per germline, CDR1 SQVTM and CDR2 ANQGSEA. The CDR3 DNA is TGCAGCACCGTTCAGGGTGGGGATGGCTACACCTTC. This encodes CSTVQGGDGYTF.

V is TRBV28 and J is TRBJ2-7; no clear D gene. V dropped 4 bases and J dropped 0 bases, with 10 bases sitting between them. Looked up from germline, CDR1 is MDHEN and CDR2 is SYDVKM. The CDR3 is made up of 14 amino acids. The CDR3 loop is CASSSYASSYEQYF. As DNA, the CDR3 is TGTGCCAGCAGTTCGTACGCCAGCTCCTACGAGCAGTACTTC.